This TCR beta chain was documented in a study of vaccination and CD4 T cells after COVID-19. This sample's treatment: approximately nine-day PBMC culture with coronavirus spike peptide pools or control peptides (ViraFEST assay). ViraFEST grew antigen-specific T cells using peptide pools, then sequenced TCRs. Findings of the study overall: Of the reactive clones in convalescent patients, a median about 90% showed up only post-vaccination. From a median of about 20 to 38, SARS-CoV-2-reactive clonotypes increased, though not significantly.

Turning to this clonotype: Its specificity is unknown.

With 5 bases clipped from V and 4 bases from J, the junction kept 12 bases outside the gene matches. The CDR3 contains 16 residues. Germline loops: CDR1 SEHNR, CDR2 FQNEAQ (reference sequence). Oncomine TCR Beta short-read sequencing was applied to DNA from cultured CD4+ T cells. Extraction of genomic DNA was performed on cultured CD4+ T cells. Each CDR3 protein gets one entry after TCRdb re-called the PCR reads with MiXCR. The table shows about 20,000 distinct CDR3 sequences, with about 50% occurring only once. The origin of this receptor is a human donor who had recovered from COVID-19. V gene TRBV7-9 combines with J gene TRBJ2-7; TRBD2 matches at 9 bases. The sample consisted of CD4+ T cells from blood, cultured in vitro, taken before SARS-CoV-2 vaccination. CDR3 sequence: CASSPGWASGIYEQYF. The CDR3 DNA reads as TGTGCCAGCAGCCCAGGCTGGGCTAGCGGGATTTACGAGCAGTACTTC. The whole variable domain, remainder taken from reference TRBV7-9 and TRBJ2-7, is DTGVSQNPRHKITKRGQNVTFRCDPISEHNRLYWYRQTLGQGPEFLTYFQNEAQLEKSRLLSDRFSAERPKGSFSTLEIQRTEQGDSAMYLCASSPGWASGIYEQYFGPGTRLTVT.